This T cell receptor beta chain was profiled in a study of blood T cells in healthy people across ages. Across the study: With template switching, about one barcoded beta molecule was captured per two T cells.

For every donor, a draw yielded around 10 milliliters of peripheral blood. With a J-beta primer mix and a sample-barcoded 5' primer, a second PCR ran roughly 6 to 11 cycles. TCRdb passed the 5' RACE reads through MiXCR, listing each CDR3 protein once. The sample consists of more than 1 million distinct CDR3 sequences, under 55% of them appearing once. With regard to this clonotype: Its antigen is still unknown.

This CDR3 region has 17 residues. Germline-derived CDR1 and CDR2 are SGHVS and FNYEAQ. V was pared by 1 base and J by 2 bases, with 18 bases between. The study, taken as a whole, reports: Researchers deemed the diversity estimates from one million T cells underestimates. Per million T cells, TCR beta diversity dropped roughly linearly as age increased.

This chain links TRBV7-6 with TRBJ2-7; TRBD1 is a possible D gene (6 bases). This clonotype was obtained from a woman in her sixties or seventies in good health. The specimen sequenced was blood. The CDR3 is CASSLGSSTGVTYEQYF. In nucleotides, the CDR3 is TGTGCCAGCAGCTTAGGTTCTTCGACAGGCGTAACCTACGAGCAGTACTTC. Variable domain in full (rest from reference TRBV7-6 and TRBJ2-7): GAGVSQSPRYKVTKRGQDVALRCDPISGHVSLYWYRQALGQGPEFLTYFNYEAQQDKSGLPNDRFSAERPEGSISTLTIQRTEQRDSAMYRCASSLGSSTGVTYEQYFGPGTRLTVT.